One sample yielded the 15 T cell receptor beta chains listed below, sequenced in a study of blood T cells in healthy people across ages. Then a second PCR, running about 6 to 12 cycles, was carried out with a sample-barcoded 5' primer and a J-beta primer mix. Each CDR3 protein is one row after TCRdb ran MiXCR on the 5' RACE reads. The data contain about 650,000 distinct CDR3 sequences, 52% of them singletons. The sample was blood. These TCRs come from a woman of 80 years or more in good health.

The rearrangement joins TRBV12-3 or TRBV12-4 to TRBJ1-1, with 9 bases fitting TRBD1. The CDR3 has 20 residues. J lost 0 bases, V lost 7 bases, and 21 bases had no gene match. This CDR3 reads CASKPSLGTGMGPLNTEAFF. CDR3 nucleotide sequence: TGTGCCAGCAAACCCTCCCTTGGGACAGGGATGGGACCATTGAACACTGAAGCTTTCTTT.

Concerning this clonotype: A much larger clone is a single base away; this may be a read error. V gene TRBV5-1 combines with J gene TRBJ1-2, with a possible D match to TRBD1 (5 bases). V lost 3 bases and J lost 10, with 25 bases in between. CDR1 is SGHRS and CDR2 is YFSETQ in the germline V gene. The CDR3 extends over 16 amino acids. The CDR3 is CASSSLDRPEVDDYTF. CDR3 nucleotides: TGCGCCAGCAGCTCCCTTGACAGACCTGAAGTAGATGACTACACCTTC. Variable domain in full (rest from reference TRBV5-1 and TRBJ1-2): KAGVTQTPRYLIKTRGQQVTLSCSPISGHRSVSWYQQTPGQGLQFLFEYFSETQRNKGNFPGRFSGRQFSNSRSEMNVSTLELGDSALYLCASSSLDRPEVDDYTFGSGTRLTVV.

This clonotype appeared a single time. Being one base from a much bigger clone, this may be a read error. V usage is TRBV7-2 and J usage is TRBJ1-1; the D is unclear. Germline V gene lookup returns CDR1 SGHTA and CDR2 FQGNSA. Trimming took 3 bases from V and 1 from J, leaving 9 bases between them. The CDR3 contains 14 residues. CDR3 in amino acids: CASSFTQRNTEAFF. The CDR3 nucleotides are TGTGCCAGCAGCTTTACCCAGAGGAACACTGAAGCTTTCTTT.

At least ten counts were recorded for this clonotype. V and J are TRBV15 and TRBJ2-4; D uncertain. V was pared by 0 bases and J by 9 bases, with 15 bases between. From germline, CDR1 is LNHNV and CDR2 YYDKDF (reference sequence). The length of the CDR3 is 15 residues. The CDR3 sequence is CATSRDVTAVSIQYF. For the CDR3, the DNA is TGTGCCACCAGCAGAGATGTGACCGCCGTTAGCATTCAGTACTTC.

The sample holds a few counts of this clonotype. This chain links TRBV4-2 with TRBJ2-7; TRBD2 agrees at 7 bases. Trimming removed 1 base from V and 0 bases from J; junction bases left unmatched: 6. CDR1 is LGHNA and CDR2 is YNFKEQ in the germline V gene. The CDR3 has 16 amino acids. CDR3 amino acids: CASSQGGAGTSYEQYF. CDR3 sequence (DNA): TGTGCCAGCAGCCAAGGAGGAGCGGGAACCTCCTACGAGCAGTACTTC.

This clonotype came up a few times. The CDR3 DNA sequence: TGTGCCAGCAGCGTAGTATTAGCCTCCTACGAGCAGTACTTC. This sequence encodes CASSVVLASYEQYF. The V call is TRBV7-2, the J call TRBJ2-5; D gene unclear. The J call may be faulty, since TRBJ2-7 better matches the DNA end. This CDR3 is 14 amino acids long. CDR1 and CDR2 from the germline V gene are SGHTA and FQGNSA.

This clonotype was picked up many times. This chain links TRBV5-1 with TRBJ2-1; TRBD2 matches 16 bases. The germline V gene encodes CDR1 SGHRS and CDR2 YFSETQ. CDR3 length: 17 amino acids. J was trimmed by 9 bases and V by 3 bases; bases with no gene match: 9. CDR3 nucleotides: TGCGCCAGCAGCTCTACCGGGACTAGCGGGGGGGCAACTGAGCAGTTCTTC. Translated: CASSSTGTSGGATEQFF.

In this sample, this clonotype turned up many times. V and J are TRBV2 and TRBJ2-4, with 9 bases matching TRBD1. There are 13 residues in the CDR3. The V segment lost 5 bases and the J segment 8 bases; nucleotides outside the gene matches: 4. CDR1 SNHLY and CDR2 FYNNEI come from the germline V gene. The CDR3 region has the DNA TGTGCCAGCAGTCGGACAGGGGTGGACATTCAGTACTTC. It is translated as CASSRTGVDIQYF.

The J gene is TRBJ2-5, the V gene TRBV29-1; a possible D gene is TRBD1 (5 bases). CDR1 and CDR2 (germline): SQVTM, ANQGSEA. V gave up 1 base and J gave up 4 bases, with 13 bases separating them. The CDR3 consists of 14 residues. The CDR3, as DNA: TGCAGCGTTGAAGGGGTTCAGGGATTAGAGACCCAGTACTTC. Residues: CSVEGVQGLETQYF. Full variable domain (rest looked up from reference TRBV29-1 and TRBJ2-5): SAVISQKPSRDICQRGTSLTIQCQVDSQVTMMFWYRQQPGQSLTLIATANQGSEATYESGFVIDKFPISRPNLTFSTLTVSNMSPEDSSIYLCSVEGVQGLETQYFGPGTRLLVL.

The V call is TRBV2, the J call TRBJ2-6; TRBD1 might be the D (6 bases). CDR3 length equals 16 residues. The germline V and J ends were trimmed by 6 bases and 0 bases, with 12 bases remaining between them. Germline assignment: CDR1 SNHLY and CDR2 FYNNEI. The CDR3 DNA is TGTGCCAGCAGCCAGACAGGCAACTCTGGGGCCAACGTCCTGACTTTC. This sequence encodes CASSQTGNSGANVLTF.

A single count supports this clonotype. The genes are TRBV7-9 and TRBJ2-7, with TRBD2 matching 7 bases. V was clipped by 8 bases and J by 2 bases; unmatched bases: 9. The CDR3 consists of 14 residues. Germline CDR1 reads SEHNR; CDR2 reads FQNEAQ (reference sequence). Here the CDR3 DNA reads TGTGCCAGCCGCGCGGCGGGAGTCCCCTACGAGCAGTACTTC. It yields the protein CASRAAGVPYEQYF.

CDR3 residues: CASSLWTAKGNEQFF. CDR3 in DNA: TGTGCCAGCTCACTATGGACGGCGAAGGGGAATGAGCAGTTCTTC. The V and J genes are TRBV18 and TRBJ2-1, with D perhaps matching TRBD1 (5 bases). V was shortened by 4 bases and J by 7 bases, with 17 bases between the two germline ends. CDR3 length: 15 amino acids. CDR1 and CDR2 from the germline V gene are KGHSH and LQKENI.

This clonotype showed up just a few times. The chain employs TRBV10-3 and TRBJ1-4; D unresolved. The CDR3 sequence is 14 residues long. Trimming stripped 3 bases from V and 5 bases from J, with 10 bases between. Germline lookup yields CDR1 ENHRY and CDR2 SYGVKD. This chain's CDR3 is CAISDPGFNEKLFF. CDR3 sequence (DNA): TGTGCCATCAGTGACCCGGGGTTCAATGAAAAACTGTTTTTT.

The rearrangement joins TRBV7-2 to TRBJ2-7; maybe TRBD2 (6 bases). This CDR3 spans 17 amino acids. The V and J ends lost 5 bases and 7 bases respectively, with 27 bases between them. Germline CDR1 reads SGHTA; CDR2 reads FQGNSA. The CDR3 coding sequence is TGTGCCAGCAGCCCTCCGGGGCGGGGAAGTTCCTACAATGAGCAGTACTTC. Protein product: CASSPPGRGSSYNEQYF.

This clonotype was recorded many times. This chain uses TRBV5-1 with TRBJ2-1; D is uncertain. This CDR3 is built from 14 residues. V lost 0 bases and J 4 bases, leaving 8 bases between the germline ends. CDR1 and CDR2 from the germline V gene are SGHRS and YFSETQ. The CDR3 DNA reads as TGCGCCAGCAGCTTGGCCACGGATTACAATGAGCAGTTCTTC. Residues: CASSLATDYNEQFF.